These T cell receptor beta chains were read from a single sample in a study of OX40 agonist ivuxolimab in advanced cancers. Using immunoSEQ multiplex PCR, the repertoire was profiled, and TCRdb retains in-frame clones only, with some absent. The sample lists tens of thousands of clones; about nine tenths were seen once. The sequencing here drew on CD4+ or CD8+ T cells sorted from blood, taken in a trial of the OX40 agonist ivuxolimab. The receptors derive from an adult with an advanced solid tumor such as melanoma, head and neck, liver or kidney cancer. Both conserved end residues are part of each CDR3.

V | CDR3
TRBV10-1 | CATQGTSNTGELFF
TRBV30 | CAWSRLAGAHEQYF
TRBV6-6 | CASSSRTGPFF
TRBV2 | CASSPRAYNEQFF
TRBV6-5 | CASSYGFFRLTEAFF
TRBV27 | CASRRGQGPPMDEQFF
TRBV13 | CASSLGRGTYEQYF
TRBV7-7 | CASSPGLALYNEQFF
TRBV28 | CASSLSLSYTDTQYF
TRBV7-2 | CASSLEARGGTQYF
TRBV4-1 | CASSPSTQVSSGRLSTDTQYF
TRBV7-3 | CASSLKFWDTQYF
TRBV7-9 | CASSVASGANVLTF
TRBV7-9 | CASSPTGTGGTQPQHF